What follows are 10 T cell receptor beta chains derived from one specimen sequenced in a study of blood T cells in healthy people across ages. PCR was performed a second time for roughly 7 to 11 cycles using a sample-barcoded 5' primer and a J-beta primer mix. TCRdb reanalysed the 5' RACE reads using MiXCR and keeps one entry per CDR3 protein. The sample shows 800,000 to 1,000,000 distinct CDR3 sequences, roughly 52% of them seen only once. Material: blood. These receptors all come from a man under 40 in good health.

CDR3 nucleotides: TGCAGCTTCTCAGGGGGGGGCGGCGGCTATGGCTACACCTTC. Amino acid sequence: CSFSGGGGGYGYTF. The V call is TRBV29-1, the J call TRBJ1-2, with TRBD1 identical over 7 bases. This CDR3 is built from 14 residues. The J segment lost 4 bases and the V segment lost 8 bases, leaving 13 bases of the junction unmatched. Germline V lookup: CDR1 SQVTM, CDR2 ANQGSEA.

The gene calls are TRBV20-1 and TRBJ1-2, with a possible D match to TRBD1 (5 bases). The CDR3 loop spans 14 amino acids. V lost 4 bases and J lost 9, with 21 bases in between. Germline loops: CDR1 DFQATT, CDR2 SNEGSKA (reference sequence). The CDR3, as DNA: TGCAGTGCTACGGCCATAGGGGCCGCAAGGAGCTACACCTTC. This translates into CSATAIGAARSYTF.

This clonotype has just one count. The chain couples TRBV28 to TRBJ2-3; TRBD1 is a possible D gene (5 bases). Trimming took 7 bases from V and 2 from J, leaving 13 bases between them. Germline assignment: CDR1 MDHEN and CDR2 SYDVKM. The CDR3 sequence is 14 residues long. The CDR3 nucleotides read TGTGCCAGCATTCGACCCGGACACACAGATACGCAGTATTTT. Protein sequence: CASIRPGHTDTQYF. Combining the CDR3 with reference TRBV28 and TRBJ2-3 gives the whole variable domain DVKVTQSSRYLVKRTGEKVFLECVQDMDHENMFWYRQDPGLGLRLIYFSYDVKMKEKGDIPEGYSVSREKKERFSLILESASTNQTSMYLCASIRPGHTDTQYFGPGTRLTVL.

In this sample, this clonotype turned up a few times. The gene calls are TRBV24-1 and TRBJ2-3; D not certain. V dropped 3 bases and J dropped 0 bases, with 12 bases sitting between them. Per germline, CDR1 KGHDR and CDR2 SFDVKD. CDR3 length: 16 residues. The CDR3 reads CATSDASPSSTDTQYF. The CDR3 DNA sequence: TGTGCCACCAGTGATGCCAGTCCCTCTAGCACAGATACGCAGTATTTT.

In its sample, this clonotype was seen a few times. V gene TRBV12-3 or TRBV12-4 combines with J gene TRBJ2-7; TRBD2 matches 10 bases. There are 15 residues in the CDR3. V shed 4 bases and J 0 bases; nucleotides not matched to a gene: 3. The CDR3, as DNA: TGTGCCAGCAGTTGGAGCGGGGGGGCCTCCTACGAGCAGTACTTC. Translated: CASSWSGGASYEQYF.

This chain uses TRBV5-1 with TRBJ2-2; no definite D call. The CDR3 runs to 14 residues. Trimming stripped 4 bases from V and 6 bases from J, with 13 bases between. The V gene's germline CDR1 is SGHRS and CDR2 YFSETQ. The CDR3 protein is CASSPQTPPGELFF. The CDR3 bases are TGCGCCAGCAGCCCGCAGACTCCTCCCGGGGAGCTGTTTTTT.

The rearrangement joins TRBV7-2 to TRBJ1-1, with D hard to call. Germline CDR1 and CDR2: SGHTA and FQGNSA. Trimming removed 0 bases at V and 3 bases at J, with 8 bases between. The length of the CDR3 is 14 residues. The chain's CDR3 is CASSLARGDTEAFF. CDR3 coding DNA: TGTGCCAGCAGCTTAGCCCGGGGAGACACTGAAGCTTTCTTT.

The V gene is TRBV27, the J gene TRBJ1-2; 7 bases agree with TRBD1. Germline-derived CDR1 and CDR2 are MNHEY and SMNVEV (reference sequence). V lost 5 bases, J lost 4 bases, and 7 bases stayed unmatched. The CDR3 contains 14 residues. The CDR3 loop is CASSTRDSAYGYTF. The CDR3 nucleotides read TGTGCCAGCAGTACCAGGGACAGCGCCTATGGCTACACCTTC.

The CDR3 reads CASSPTGISGANVLTF. CDR3 DNA: TGTGCCAGCAGCCCGACAGGGATCTCTGGGGCCAACGTCCTGACTTTC. V and J are TRBV7-9 and TRBJ2-6, with 7 positions matching TRBD1. J was trimmed by 0 bases and V by 5 bases; bases with no gene match: 4. The length of the CDR3 is 16 residues. From germline, CDR1 is SEHNR and CDR2 FQNEAQ (reference sequence).

CDR3 sequence: CASTTSRSLLGETQYF. CDR3 coding DNA: TGTGCCAGCACAACGAGTCGATCATTACTGGGGGAGACCCAGTACTTC. This sequence joins TRBV6-6 and TRBJ2-5; D gene unclear. Trimming pared 7 bases from V and 5 bases from J, leaving 23 bases between. Germline values: CDR1 MNHNY, CDR2 SVGAGI (reference sequence). This CDR3 is 16 amino acids long.